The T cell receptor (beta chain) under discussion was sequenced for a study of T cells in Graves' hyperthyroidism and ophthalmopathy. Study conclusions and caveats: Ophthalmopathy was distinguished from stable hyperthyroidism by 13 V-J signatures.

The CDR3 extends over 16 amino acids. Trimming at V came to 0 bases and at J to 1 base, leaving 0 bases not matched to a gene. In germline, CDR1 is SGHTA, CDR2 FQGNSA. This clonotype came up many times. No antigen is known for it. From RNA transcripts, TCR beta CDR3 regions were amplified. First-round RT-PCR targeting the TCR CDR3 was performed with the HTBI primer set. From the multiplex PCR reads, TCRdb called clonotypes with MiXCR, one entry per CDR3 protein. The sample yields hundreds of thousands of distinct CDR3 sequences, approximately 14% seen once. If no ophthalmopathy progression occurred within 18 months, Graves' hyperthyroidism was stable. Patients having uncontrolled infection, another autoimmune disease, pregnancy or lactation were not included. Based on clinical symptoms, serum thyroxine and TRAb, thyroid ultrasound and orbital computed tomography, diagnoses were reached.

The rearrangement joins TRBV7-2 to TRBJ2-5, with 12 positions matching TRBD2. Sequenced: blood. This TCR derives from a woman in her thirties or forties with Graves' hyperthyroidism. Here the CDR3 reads CASSLALAGGQETQYF. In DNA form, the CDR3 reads TGTGCCAGCAGCTTAGCACTAGCGGGAGGCCAAGAGACCCAGTACTTC. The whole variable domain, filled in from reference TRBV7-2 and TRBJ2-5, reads GAGVSQSPSNKVTEKGKDVELRCDPISGHTALYWYRQSLGQGLEFLIYFQGNSAPDKSGLPSDRFSAERTGGSVSTLTIQRTQQEDSAVYLCASSLALAGGQETQYFGPGTRLLVL.